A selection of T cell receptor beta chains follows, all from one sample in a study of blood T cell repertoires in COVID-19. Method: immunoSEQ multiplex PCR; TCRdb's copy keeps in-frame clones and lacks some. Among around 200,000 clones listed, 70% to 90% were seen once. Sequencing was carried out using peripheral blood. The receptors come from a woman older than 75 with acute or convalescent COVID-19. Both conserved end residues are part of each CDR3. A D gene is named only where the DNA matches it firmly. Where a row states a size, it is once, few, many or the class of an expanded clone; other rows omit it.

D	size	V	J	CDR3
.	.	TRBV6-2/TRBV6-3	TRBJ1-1	CASSSSQVMNTEAFF
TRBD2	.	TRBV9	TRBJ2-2	CASSVELAGGPTGELFF
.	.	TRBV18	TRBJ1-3	CASSLYILEAGNTIYF
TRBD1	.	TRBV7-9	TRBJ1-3	CASSPTGNQSNGNTIYF
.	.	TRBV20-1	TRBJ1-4	CSASSTGPGEGEKLFF
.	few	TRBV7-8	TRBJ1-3	CASSPQGSGNTIYF
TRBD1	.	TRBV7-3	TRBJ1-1	CASRQDRVAEAFF
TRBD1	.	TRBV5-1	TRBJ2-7	CASSLRTGAREQYF
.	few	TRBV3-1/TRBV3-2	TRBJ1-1	CASSLAIAGTEAFF
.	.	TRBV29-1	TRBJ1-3	CSVRVSGNTIYF
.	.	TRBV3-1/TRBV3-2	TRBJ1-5	CASSQDVGRGQPQHF
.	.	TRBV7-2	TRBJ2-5	CASSPVRETQYF
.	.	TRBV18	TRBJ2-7	CASSPEPGVPYEQYF
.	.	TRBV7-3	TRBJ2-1	CASSAQGLVNEQFF
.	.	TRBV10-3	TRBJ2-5	CAISEQRAGETQYF
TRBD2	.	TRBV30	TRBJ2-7	CAWDRLAGEYEQYF
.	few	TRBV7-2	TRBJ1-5	CASSFSGGLGQPQHF
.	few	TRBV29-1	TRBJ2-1	CSVARDSGSYNEQFF
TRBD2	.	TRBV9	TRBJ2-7	CASSSSTSGNEQYF
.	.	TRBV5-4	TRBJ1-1	CASSSPGQEAFF
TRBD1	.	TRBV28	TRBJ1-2	CASSLKGATANYGYTF
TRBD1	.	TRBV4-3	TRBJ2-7	CASSQKQGATHEQYF
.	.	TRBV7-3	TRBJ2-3	CASSLGAGASTDTQYF
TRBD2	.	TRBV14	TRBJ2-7	CASSGTSGSYEQYF
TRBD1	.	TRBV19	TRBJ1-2	CASSPDRGTYGYTF
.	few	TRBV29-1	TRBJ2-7	CSVRVFYEQYF
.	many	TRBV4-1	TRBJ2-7	CASSLQQGTYEQYF
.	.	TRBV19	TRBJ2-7	CASSQDREGEQYF
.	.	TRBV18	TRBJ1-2	CASSPSGGADYGYTF
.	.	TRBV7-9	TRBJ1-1	CASGSQRTGTEAFF
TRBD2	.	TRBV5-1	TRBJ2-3	CASSLLAGGTDTQYF
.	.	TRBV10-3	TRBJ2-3	CAIMIGPDFPGTQYF
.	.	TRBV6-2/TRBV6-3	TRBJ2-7	CASSYDKIPGHKEVQYF